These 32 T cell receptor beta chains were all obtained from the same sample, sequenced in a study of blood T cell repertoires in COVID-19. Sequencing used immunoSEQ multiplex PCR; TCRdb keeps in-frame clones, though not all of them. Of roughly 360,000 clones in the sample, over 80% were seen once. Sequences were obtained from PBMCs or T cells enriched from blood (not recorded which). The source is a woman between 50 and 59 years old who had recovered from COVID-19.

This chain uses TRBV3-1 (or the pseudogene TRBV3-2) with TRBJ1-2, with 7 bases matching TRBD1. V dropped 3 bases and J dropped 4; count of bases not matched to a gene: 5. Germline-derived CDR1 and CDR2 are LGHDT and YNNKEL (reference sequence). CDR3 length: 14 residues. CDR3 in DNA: TGTGCCAGCAGCCACGCGGGACAGTTCTATGGCTACACCTTC. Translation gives CASSHAGQFYGYTF.

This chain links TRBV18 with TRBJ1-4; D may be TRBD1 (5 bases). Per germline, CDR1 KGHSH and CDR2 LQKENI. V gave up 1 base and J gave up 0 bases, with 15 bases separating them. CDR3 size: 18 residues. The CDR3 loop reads CASSPRKGTSATNEKLFF. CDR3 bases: TGTGCCAGCTCACCACGGAAGGGGACTTCTGCAACTAATGAAAAACTGTTTTTT.

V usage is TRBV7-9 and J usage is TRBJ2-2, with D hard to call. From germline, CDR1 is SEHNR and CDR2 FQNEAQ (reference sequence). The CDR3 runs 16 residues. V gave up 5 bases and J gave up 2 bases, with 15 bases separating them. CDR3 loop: CASSLRGPFNTGELFF. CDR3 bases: TGTGCCAGCAGCCTTCGAGGCCCCTTCAACACCGGGGAGCTGTTTTTT.

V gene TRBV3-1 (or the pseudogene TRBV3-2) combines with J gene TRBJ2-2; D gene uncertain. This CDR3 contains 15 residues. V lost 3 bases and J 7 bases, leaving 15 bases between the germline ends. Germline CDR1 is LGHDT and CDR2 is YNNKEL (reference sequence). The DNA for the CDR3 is TGTGCCAGCAGCCACCTCGTTAGTACCTACGGGGAGCTGTTTTTT. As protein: CASSHLVSTYGELFF.

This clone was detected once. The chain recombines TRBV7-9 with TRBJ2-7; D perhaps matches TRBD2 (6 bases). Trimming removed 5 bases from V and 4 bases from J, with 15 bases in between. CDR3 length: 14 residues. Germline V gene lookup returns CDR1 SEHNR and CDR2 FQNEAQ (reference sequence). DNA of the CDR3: TGTGCCAGCAGCCCAAGCGGGTCGGGTTACGAGCAGTACTTC. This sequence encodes CASSPSGSGYEQYF.

The CDR3 DNA reads as TGTGCCAGCAGCGACAGCGCAGCGGCGAACACCGGGGAGCTGTTTTTT. It encodes CASSDSAAANTGELFF. The J gene is TRBJ2-2, the V gene TRBV9, with a possible D match to TRBD2 (5 bases). V was trimmed by 3 bases and J by 0 bases, leaving 12 bases between them. In germline, CDR1 is SGDLS, CDR2 YYNGEE. CDR3 length: 16 amino acids. Full variable domain (missing parts from reference TRBV9 and TRBJ2-2): DSGVTQTPKHLITATGQRVTLRCSPRSGDLSVYWYQQSLDQGLQFLIQYYNGEERAKGNILERFSAQQFPDLHSELNLSSLELGDSALYFCASSDSAAANTGELFFGEGSRLTVL.

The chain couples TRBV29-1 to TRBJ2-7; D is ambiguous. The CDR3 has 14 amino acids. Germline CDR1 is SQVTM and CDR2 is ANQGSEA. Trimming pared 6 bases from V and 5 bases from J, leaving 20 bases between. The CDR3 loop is CSVRLVLSSNEQYF. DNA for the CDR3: TGCAGCGTCCGCCTAGTTCTCAGTTCTAACGAGCAGTACTTC.

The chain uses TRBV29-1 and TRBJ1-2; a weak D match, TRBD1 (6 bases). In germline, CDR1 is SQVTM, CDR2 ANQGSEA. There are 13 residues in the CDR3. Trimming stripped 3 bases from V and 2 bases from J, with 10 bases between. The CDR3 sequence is CSVDTQGNYGYTF. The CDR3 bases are TGCAGCGTTGACACCCAGGGGAACTATGGCTACACCTTC.

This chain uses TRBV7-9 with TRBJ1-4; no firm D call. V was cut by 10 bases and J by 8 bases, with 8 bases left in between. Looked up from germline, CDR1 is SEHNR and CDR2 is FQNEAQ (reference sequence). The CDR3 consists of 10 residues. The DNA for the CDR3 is TGTGCCACCTCTGGCGAAAAACTGTTTTTT. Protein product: CATSGEKLFF. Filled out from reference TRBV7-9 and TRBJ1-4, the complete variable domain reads DTGVSQNPRHKITKRGQNVTFRCDPISEHNRLYWYRQTLGQGPEFLTYFQNEAQLEKSRLLSDRFSAERPKGSFSTLEIQRTEQGDSAMYLCATSGEKLFFGSGTQLSVL.

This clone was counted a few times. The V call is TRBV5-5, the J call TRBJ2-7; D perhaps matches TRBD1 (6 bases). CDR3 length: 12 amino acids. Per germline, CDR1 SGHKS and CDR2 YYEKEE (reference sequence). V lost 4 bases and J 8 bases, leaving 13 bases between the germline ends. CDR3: CASSEDSLKQYF. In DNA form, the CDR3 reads TGTGCCAGCAGCGAGGACAGCCTGAAGCAGTACTTC.

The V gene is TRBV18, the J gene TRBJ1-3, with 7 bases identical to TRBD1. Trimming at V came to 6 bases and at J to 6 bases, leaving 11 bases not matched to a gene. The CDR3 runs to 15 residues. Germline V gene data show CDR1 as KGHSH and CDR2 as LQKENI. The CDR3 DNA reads TGTGCCAGCTCTCCAAGACAGGGTGCCGAAAACACCATATATTTT. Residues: CASSPRQGAENTIYF.

CDR3 nucleotide sequence: TGTGCCACTCAGGGAAGTGCCTATGGCTACACCTTC. The encoded protein is CATQGSAYGYTF. The genes are TRBV6-5 and TRBJ1-2, with D possibly TRBD1 on 5 matching bases. Trimming removed 10 bases from V and 4 bases from J, with 13 bases in between. The CDR3 sequence is 12 residues long. Germline CDR1 is MNHEY and CDR2 is SVGAGI.

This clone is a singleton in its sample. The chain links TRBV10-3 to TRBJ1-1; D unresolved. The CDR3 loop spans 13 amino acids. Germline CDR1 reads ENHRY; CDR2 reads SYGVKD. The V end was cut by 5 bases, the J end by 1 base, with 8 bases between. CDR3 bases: TGTGCCATCAGTCAGGCAGAGAACACTGAAGCTTTCTTT. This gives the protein CAISQAENTEAFF.

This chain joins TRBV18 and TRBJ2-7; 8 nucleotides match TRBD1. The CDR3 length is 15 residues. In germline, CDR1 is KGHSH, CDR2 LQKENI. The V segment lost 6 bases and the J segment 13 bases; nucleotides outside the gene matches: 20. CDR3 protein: CASSPAGTGPLGVYF. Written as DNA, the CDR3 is TGTGCCAGCTCCCCTGCCGGGACAGGCCCCCTTGGGGTATACTTC.

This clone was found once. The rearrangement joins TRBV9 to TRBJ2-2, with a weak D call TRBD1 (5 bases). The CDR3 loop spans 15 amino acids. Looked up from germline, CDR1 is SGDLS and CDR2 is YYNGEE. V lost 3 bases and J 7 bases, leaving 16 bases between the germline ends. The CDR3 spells CASSAKEGANGELFF. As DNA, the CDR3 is TGTGCCAGCAGCGCCAAGGAAGGGGCTAACGGGGAGCTGTTTTTT.

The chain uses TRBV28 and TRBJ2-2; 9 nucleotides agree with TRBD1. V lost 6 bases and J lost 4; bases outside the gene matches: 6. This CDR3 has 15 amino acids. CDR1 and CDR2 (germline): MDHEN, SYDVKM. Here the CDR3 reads CASSSGTGTTGELFF. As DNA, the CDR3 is TGTGCCAGCAGCTCGGGGACAGGGACCACCGGGGAGCTGTTTTTT.

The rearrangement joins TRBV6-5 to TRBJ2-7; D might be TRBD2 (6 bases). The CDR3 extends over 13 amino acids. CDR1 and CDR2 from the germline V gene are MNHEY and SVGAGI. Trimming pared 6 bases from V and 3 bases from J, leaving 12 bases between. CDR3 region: CASSHTGSYEQYF. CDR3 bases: TGTGCCAGCAGCCACACCGGGAGCTACGAGCAGTACTTC.

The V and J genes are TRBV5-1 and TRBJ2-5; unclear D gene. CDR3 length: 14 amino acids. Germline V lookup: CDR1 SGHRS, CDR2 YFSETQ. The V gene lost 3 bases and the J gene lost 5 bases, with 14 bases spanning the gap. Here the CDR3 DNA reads TGCGCCAGCAGCTCCCCCCTGCCCGGGGAGACCCAGTACTTC. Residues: CASSSPLPGETQYF.

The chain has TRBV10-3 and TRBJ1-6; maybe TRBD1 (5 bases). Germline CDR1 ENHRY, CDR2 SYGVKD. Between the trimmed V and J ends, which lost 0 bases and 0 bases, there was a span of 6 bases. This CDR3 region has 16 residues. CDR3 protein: CAISESGGSYNSPLHF. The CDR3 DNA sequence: TGTGCCATCAGTGAGTCCGGGGGCTCCTATAATTCACCCCTCCACTTT.

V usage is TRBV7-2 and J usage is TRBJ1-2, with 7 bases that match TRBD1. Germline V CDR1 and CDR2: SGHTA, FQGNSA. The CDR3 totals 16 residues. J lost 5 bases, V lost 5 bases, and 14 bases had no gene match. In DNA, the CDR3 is TGTGCCAGCAGCCGGGACAGCCGACCCGACCGATATGGCTACACCTTC. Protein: CASSRDSRPDRYGYTF.

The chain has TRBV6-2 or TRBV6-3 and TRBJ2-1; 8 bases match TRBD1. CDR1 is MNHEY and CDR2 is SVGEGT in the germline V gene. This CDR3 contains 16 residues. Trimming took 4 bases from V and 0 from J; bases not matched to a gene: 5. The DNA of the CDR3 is TGTGCCAGCAGTTTCCACAGGGGGAGCTCCTACAATGAGCAGTTCTTC. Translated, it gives CASSFHRGSSYNEQFF.

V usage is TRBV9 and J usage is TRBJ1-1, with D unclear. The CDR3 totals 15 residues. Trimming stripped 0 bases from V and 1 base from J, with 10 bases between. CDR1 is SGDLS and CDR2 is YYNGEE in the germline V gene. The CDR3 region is CASSVGDTQNTEAFF. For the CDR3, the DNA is TGTGCCAGCAGCGTAGGAGACACCCAGAACACTGAAGCTTTCTTT.

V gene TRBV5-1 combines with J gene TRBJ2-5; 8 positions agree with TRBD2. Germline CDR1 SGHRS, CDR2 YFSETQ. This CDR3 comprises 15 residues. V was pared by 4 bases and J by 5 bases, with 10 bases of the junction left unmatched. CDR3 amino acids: CASSPGGPSGETQYF. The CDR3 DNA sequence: TGCGCCAGCAGCCCTGGTGGGCCTAGCGGGGAGACCCAGTACTTC.

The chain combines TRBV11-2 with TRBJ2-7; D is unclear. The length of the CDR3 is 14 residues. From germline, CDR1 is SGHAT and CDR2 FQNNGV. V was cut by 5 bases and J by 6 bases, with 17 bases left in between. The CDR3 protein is CASSPNMVRGEQYF. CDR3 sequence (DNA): TGTGCCAGCAGCCCAAACATGGTCCGAGGCGAGCAGTACTTC.

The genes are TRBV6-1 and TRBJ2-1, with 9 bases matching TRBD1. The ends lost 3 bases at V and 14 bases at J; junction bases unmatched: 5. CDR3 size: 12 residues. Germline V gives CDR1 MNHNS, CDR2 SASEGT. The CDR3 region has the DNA TGTGCCAGCAGTGACCGCCGGGACAGGGAGTTCTTC. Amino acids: CASSDRRDREFF.

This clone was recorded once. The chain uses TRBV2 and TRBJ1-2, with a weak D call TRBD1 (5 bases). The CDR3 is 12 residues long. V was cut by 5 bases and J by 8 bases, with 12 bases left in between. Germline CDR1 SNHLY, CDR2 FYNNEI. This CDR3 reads CASSPGIAGYTF. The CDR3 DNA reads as TGTGCCAGCAGTCCAGGGATAGCCGGCTACACCTTC.

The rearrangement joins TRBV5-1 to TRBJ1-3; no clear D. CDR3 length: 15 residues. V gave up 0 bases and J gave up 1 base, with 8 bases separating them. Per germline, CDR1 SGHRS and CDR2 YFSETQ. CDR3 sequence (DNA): TGCGCCAGCAGCTTGGACGGGATATCTGGAAACACCATATATTTT. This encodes CASSLDGISGNTIYF.

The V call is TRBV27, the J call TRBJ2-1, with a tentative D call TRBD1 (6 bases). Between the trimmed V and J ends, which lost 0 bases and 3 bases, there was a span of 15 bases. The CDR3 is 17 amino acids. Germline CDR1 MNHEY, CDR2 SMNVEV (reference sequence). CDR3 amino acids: CASSLSQGQANYNEQFF. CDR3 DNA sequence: TGTGCCAGCAGTTTATCCCAGGGACAAGCAAACTACAATGAGCAGTTCTTC.

The CDR3 bases are TGTGCCAGCAGTTACCCTAGCGGGACCGTCGGCCCTCGCGAGCAGTACTTC. Amino acid sequence: CASSYPSGTVGPREQYF. The chain is built from TRBV6-2 or TRBV6-3 and TRBJ2-7, with TRBD2 matching 9 bases. The CDR3 consists of 17 residues. J lost 6 bases, V lost 2 bases, and 14 bases had no gene match. Germline CDR1 and CDR2: MNHEY and SVGEGT.

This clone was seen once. The CDR3 region is CASSRDRTEGIYGYTF. The CDR3 nucleotides read TGTGCCAGCAGTAGGGACAGGACGGAAGGGATCTATGGCTACACCTTC. The chain recombines TRBV6-4 with TRBJ1-2; TRBD1 aligns across 8 bases. The V and J ends lost 5 bases and 4 bases, in that order; junction bases with no gene match: 12. The CDR3 has 16 amino acids. CDR1 and CDR2 (germline): MRHNA, SNTAGT.

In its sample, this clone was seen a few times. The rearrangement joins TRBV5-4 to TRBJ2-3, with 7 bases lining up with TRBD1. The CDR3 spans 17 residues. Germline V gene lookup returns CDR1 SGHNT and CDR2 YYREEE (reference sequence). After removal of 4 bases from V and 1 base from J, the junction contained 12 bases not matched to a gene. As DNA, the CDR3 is TGTGCCAGCAGCAACCCGTCGACAGGGTGGGGCACAGATACGCAGTATTTT. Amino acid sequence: CASSNPSTGWGTDTQYF.

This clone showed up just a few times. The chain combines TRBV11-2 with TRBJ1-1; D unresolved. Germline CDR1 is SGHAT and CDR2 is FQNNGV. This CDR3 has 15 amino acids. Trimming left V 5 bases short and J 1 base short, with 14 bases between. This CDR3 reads CASSPVSGRNTEAFF. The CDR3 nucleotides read TGTGCCAGCAGCCCCGTGTCGGGGAGGAACACTGAAGCTTTCTTT.